The clone carrying this TCR beta chain was detected a few times. Its antigen is unidentified. The sample originates from a study of cytomegalovirus exposure and HLA in healthy donors. Germline CDR1 reads SNHLY; CDR2 reads FYNNEI. The CDR3 sequence is 17 residues long. V dropped 7 bases and J dropped 4; count of bases not matched to a gene: 12. In the PCR, 60 Vbeta and 13 Jbeta primers were used. Sequenced by immunoSEQ multiplex PCR; TCRdb stores in-frame clones only, minus some. The data hold about 99,000 clones, with approximately 76% observed a single time. The study, taken as a whole, reports: In an earlier analysis, about 90% or about 30%: the productive usage of most TCR beta V segments.

This chain connects TRBV2 to TRBJ2-6; TRBD1 matches 8 bases. The sequenced material came from PBMCs. The TCR comes from a woman younger than 30 in good health and CMV-seropositive. The CDR3 DNA follows: TGTGCCAGCATCCCCGGGACAGGCCCTCGGGGGGCCAACGTCCTGACTTTC. Translation: CASIPGTGPRGANVLTF.